This entry lists 15 T cell receptor beta chains sequenced from one sample in a study of early T cells in non-severe SARS-CoV-2 infection. TCRdb itself ran the 5' RACE reads through MiXCR, one entry per CDR3 protein. The sample carries 100,000 to 120,000 distinct CDR3 sequences, roughly 12% recorded once. The source material was whole blood, sampled at baseline. The receptors here all came from an adult who was a healthcare worker with PCR-confirmed SARS-CoV-2 infection or an uninfected control (not recorded which).

In its sample, this clonotype was seen a few times. The chain uses TRBV3-1 and TRBJ2-1; 8 bases line up with TRBD2. The V gene's germline CDR1 is LGHDT and CDR2 YNNKEL (reference sequence). The CDR3 runs to 15 residues. V shed 4 bases and J 2 bases; nucleotides not matched to a gene: 4. In DNA, the CDR3 is TGTGCCAGCAGCCCGGATAGCGGGGCCTACAATGAGCAGTTCTTC. This codes for CASSPDSGAYNEQFF.

Only a few counts were recorded for this clonotype. The chain is built from TRBV5-1 and TRBJ1-6; D call uncertain. With 0 bases removed from V and 13 bases from J, the gap between germline ends came to 11 bases. Germline V lookup: CDR1 SGHRS, CDR2 YFSETQ. This CDR3 has 13 residues. In DNA, the CDR3 is TGCGCCAGCAGCTTGGACGGAATGGGGCCCCTCCACTTT. Amino acids: CASSLDGMGPLHF.

This clonotype has a handful of counts. The chain uses TRBV7-8 and TRBJ2-7; 10 nucleotides agree with TRBD1. V gave up 5 bases and J gave up 2 bases; unmatched junction bases: 9. CDR3 length: 16 amino acids. Germline-derived CDR1 and CDR2 are SGHVS and FQNEAQ. CDR3 sequence reads: CASSRAPGQGAYEQYF. CDR3 sequence (DNA): TGTGCCAGCAGCCGGGCCCCCGGACAGGGGGCCTACGAGCAGTACTTC.

The J gene is TRBJ1-5, the V gene TRBV7-6; D is perhaps TRBD1 (6 bases). Between the trimmed V and J ends, which lost 5 bases and 8 bases, there was a span of 22 bases. This CDR3 spans 16 amino acids. The germline gives CDR1 SGHVS, CDR2 FNYEAQ. CDR3 loop: CASSTTSVGGEEPQHF. In DNA form, the CDR3 reads TGTGCCAGCAGCACGACCTCAGTGGGGGGCGAGGAGCCCCAGCATTTT.

The chain links TRBV7-9 to TRBJ1-1; D is possibly TRBD1 (6 bases). CDR1 and CDR2 from the germline V gene are SEHNR and FQNEAQ (reference sequence). The V end lost 1 base, the J end lost 5 bases, and 14 bases lay between the germline ends. This CDR3 has 15 amino acids. The CDR3 nucleotides are TGTGCCAGCAGCTTAGGTACAGGGAGTGCGACTGAAGCTTTCTTT. It encodes CASSLGTGSATEAFF. The whole variable domain, remainder taken from reference TRBV7-9 and TRBJ1-1, is DTGVSQNPRHKITKRGQNVTFRCDPISEHNRLYWYRQTLGQGPEFLTYFQNEAQLEKSRLLSDRFSAERPKGSFSTLEIQRTEQGDSAMYLCASSLGTGSATEAFFGQGTRLTVV.

A few counts support this clonotype. This CDR3 reads CASSFNRPPGGDTQYF. The CDR3 DNA sequence: TGTGCCAGCAGCTTCAATAGACCTCCTGGGGGAGATACGCAGTATTTT. The chain carries TRBV5-4 and TRBJ2-3; TRBD1 or TRBD2 may be the D gene (5 bases each). The V end was cut by 2 bases, the J end by 5 bases, with 18 bases between. CDR1 is SGHNT and CDR2 is YYREEE in the germline V gene (reference sequence). CDR3 length equals 16 residues. Combining the CDR3 with reference TRBV5-4 and TRBJ2-3 gives the whole variable domain ETGVTQSPTHLIKTRGQQVTLRCSSQSGHNTVSWYQQALGQGPQFIFQYYREEENGRGNFPPRFSGLQFPNYSSELNVNALELDDSALYLCASSFNRPPGGDTQYFGPGTRLTVL.

The CDR3 spells CASSLPGQGVEAFF. The CDR3 DNA sequence: TGCGCCAGCAGCTTGCCGGGACAGGGCGTAGAAGCTTTCTTT. The genes are TRBV5-1 and TRBJ1-1, with 9 bases fitting TRBD1. The CDR3 sequence is 14 residues long. The germline V gene encodes CDR1 SGHRS and CDR2 YFSETQ. J was trimmed by 8 bases and V by 1 base; bases with no gene match: 6.

The V gene is TRBV11-2, the J gene TRBJ2-2, with no clear D. The CDR3 has 13 residues. V was cut by 4 bases and J by 7 bases, with 10 bases left in between. The germline V gene has CDR1 SGHAT and CDR2 FQNNGV. CDR3 sequence reads: CASSSILYGELFF. CDR3 sequence (DNA): TGTGCCAGCAGCTCCATCTTGTACGGGGAGCTGTTTTTT.

This clonotype was seen at least ten times. V usage is TRBV7-9 and J usage is TRBJ1-1; unclear D gene. The V gene's germline CDR1 is SEHNR and CDR2 FQNEAQ (reference sequence). This CDR3 has 12 amino acids. V lost 4 bases, J lost 7 bases, and 10 bases lay in between. The CDR3 spells CASSSGSLEAFF. The DNA of the CDR3 is TGTGCCAGCAGCTCCGGGTCCCTTGAAGCTTTCTTT. Full variable domain (outside the CDR3, taken from reference TRBV7-9 and TRBJ1-1): DTGVSQNPRHKITKRGQNVTFRCDPISEHNRLYWYRQTLGQGPEFLTYFQNEAQLEKSRLLSDRFSAERPKGSFSTLEIQRTEQGDSAMYLCASSSGSLEAFFGQGTRLTVV.

This clonotype was seen a handful of times. This rearrangement joins TRBV7-9 to TRBJ2-7, with TRBD1 as a possible D gene (6 bases). The CDR3 is 15 amino acids. The V gene lost 7 bases and the J gene lost 2 bases, with 18 bases spanning the gap. Germline lookup yields CDR1 SEHNR and CDR2 FQNEAQ (reference sequence). DNA of the CDR3: TGTGCCAGCATCGCCCTTACAGGGTTCGCCTACGAGCAGTACTTC. Encoded protein: CASIALTGFAYEQYF.

The chain uses TRBV2 and TRBJ2-3, with D perhaps being TRBD1 or TRBD2 (5 bases each). Germline CDR1 and CDR2: SNHLY and FYNNEI. The CDR3 spans 14 residues. The V and J ends lost 1 base and 1 base respectively, with 6 bases between them. CDR3 residues: CASSEGGRTDTQYF. The DNA for the CDR3 is TGTGCCAGCAGTGAAGGGGGACGCACAGATACGCAGTATTTT.

The chain employs TRBV5-1 and TRBJ1-1; TRBD1 agrees at 8 bases. The CDR3 has 15 amino acids. Per the germline V gene, CDR1 is SGHRS and CDR2 is YFSETQ. V gave up 6 bases and J gave up 0 bases; unmatched junction bases: 7. CDR3 nucleotides: TGCGCCAGCATCACAGGGACAGGCTTGAACACTGAAGCTTTCTTT. Encoded protein: CASITGTGLNTEAFF.

The rearrangement uses TRBV28 and TRBJ2-7; D is perhaps TRBD2 (5 bases). There are 14 residues in the CDR3. Germline CDR1 reads MDHEN; CDR2 reads SYDVKM. Trimming left V 5 bases short and J 0 bases short, with 11 bases between. DNA of the CDR3: TGTGCCAGCAGTCCCCTAGCCAGCTCCTACGAGCAGTACTTC. It codes for CASSPLASSYEQYF.

This clonotype has a count of ten or more. The rearrangement joins TRBV14 to TRBJ2-1; TRBD2 is a possible D gene (6 bases). CDR1 and CDR2 (germline): SGHDN, FVKESK. With 4 bases removed from V and 8 bases from J, the gap between germline ends came to 15 bases. CDR3 length: 14 amino acids. CDR3 in amino acids: CASSPGHREHEQFF. The CDR3 coding sequence is TGTGCCAGCAGCCCCGGACATCGGGAGCATGAGCAGTTCTTC.

This clonotype was seen a few times. The chain uses TRBV4-1 and TRBJ2-3, with D unclear. The CDR3 consists of 16 residues. V dropped 1 base and J dropped 7 bases, with 18 bases sitting between them. CDR1 and CDR2 from the germline V gene are MGHRA and YSYEKL. CDR3 DNA sequence: TGCGCCAGCAGCCAAGTGTGGGGTACCAACCCATATACGCAGTATTTT. Residues: CASSQVWGTNPYTQYF.